The T cell receptor (beta chain) under discussion was sequenced for a study of OX40 agonist ivuxolimab in advanced cancers. Overall study context: Patients in dose escalation had liver, melanoma, kidney or head and neck cancers. Participants could have had prior anti-PD-1, anti-PD-L1 or anti-CTLA-4 therapy, and about 37% had some. Study results and limitations: Part of the nonresponder group also had normalized T-cell clonal expansion that was low. There were, on average, more expanded clones in CD8+ T cells than in CD4+.

For this clone: Its antigen is still unknown.

Looked up from germline, CDR1 is SGHTA and CDR2 is FQGNSA. V was pared by 6 bases and J by 4 bases, with 4 bases of the junction left unmatched. The CDR3 totals 14 residues. Sequencing used immunoSEQ multiplex PCR; TCRdb keeps in-frame clones, though not all of them. The sample records tens of thousands of clones, roughly nine tenths being singletons. Source: CD4+ or CD8+ T cells sorted from blood, taken in a trial of the OX40 agonist ivuxolimab. The gene calls are TRBV7-2 and TRBJ1-5; TRBD1 aligns across 9 bases. The clonotype was recovered from an adult with an advanced solid tumor such as melanoma, head and neck, liver or kidney cancer. DNA of the CDR3: TGTGCCAGCAGTCCTGGGACAGGGAATCAGCCCCAGCATTTT. Protein: CASSPGTGNQPQHF.